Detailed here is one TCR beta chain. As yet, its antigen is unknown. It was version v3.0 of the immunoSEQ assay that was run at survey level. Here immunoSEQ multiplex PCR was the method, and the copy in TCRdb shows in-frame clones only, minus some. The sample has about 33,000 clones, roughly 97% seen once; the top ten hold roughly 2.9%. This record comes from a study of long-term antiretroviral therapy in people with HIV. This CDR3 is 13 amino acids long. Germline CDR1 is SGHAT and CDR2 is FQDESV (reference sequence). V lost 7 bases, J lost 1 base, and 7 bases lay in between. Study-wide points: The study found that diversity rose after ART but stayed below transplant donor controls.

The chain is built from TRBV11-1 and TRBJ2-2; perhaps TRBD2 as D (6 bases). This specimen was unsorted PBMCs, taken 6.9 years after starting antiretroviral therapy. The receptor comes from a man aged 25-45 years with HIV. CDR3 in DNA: TGTGCCAGCACCGGGGGGAACACCGGGGAGCTGTTTTTT. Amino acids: CASTGGNTGELFF.